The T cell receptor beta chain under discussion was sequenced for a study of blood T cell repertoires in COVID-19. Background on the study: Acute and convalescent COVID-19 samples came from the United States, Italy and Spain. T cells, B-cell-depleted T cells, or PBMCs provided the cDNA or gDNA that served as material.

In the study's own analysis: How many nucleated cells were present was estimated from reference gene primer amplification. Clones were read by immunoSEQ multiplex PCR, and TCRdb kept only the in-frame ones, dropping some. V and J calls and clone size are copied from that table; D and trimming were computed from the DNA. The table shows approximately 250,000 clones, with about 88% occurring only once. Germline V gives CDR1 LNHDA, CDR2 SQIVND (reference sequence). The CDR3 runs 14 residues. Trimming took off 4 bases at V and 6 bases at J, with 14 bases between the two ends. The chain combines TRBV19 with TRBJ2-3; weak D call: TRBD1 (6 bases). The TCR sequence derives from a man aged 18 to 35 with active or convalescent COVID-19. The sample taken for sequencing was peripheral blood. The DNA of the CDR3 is TGTGCCAGTAGTACGACAGGTGGGATCGATACGCAGTATTTT. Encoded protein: CASSTTGGIDTQYF.